These 25 T cell receptor beta chains were all obtained from the same sample, sequenced in a study of blood T cell repertoires in COVID-19 (dated by TCRdb to 2019 to 2021). Libraries came from the immunoSEQ multiplex PCR assay. Sourced from immuneACCESS, this table was stored by TCRdb with only in-frame sequences that have V and J called. A share of the clones is absent; for the studies checked, an unresolved V gene accounts for under half, and the remainder has no known explanation. The sample table lists 80,000 to 100,000 clones, roughly nine tenths of them with a count of one. Of the sample, about 1.8% is held by the ten largest clones. Input material: peripheral blood. These receptor sequences come from a human donor with active COVID-19. The donor label of this sample is uncertain.

The V and J genes are TRBV28 and TRBJ2-3; TRBD1 might be the D (5 bases). Germline CDR1 MDHEN, CDR2 SYDVKM. The CDR3 spans 16 residues. V lost 5 bases to trimming and J lost 1 base, with 16 bases between them. In nucleotides, the CDR3 is TGTGCCAGCAGTCGAGGAAGGGGTTGGGGCACAGATACGCAGTATTTT. It codes for CASSRGRGWGTDTQYF.

The chain joins TRBV2 to TRBJ2-5, with D perhaps matching TRBD2 (6 bases). Germline CDR1 reads SNHLY; CDR2 reads FYNNEI. This CDR3 region has 12 residues. V was clipped by 6 bases and J by 5 bases, with 10 bases between them. The CDR3 DNA sequence: TGTGCCAGCAGCAGAAGCGGGGAGACCCAGTACTTC. Translation: CASSRSGETQYF.

The V gene is TRBV11-3, the J gene TRBJ2-3, with D unclear. In germline, CDR1 is SGHNT, CDR2 YENEEA. V was trimmed by 4 bases and J by 6 bases, leaving 11 bases between them. This CDR3 has 13 amino acids. CDR3 DNA sequence: TGTGCCAGCAGCTCTGGGCCCCTTGATACGCAGTATTTT. It specifies CASSSGPLDTQYF.

The chain links TRBV2 to TRBJ1-4; D remains ambiguous. Trimming took off 3 bases at V and 3 bases at J, with 11 bases between the two ends. Germline CDR1 and CDR2: SNHLY and FYNNEI. The CDR3 spans 15 residues. In nucleotides, the CDR3 is TGTGCCAGCAGTGATTTGAAGAGGGCTAATGAAAAACTGTTTTTT. Protein product: CASSDLKRANEKLFF.

This chain's CDR3 is CASSLAGDYGYTF. CDR3 bases: TGTGCCAGCAGCCTCGCAGGGGACTATGGCTACACCTTC. The genes are TRBV9 and TRBJ1-2; D perhaps matches TRBD1 (6 bases). V was pared by 4 bases and J by 3 bases, with 10 bases between. Germline V CDR1 and CDR2: SGDLS, YYNGEE. This CDR3 spans 13 amino acids.

This chain joins TRBV5-5 and TRBJ2-7; D may be TRBD1 (7 bases). Germline assignment: CDR1 SGHKS and CDR2 YYEKEE (reference sequence). The CDR3 sequence is 14 residues long. Between the trimmed V and J ends, which lost 4 bases and 2 bases, there was a span of 13 bases. CDR3 coding DNA: TGTGCCAGCAGCCACGGAGGGGGCACCTACGAGCAGTACTTC. Amino acid sequence: CASSHGGGTYEQYF.

The chain recombines TRBV11-2 with TRBJ2-7; weak D call: TRBD1 (5 bases). V gave up 1 base and J gave up 0 bases, with 13 bases separating them. CDR1 and CDR2 from the germline V gene are SGHAT and FQNNGV. The CDR3 runs 16 residues. Here the CDR3 DNA reads TGTGCCAGCAGCTTAGGGGGCAGGTGGAGCTCCTACGAGCAGTACTTC. Its protein product is CASSLGGRWSSYEQYF.

The chain combines TRBV2 with TRBJ2-3, with 7 bases that match TRBD1. Trimming removed 3 bases from V and 4 bases from J; junction bases left unmatched: 4. Germline V CDR1 and CDR2: SNHLY, FYNNEI. This CDR3 is 14 amino acids long. Here the CDR3 DNA reads TGTGCCAGCAGTGACAGGGGGTTCCCAGATACGCAGTATTTT. Amino acid sequence: CASSDRGFPDTQYF. Full variable domain (outside the CDR3, taken from reference TRBV2 and TRBJ2-3): EPEVTQTPSHQVTQMGQEVILRCVPISNHLYFYWYRQILGQKVEFLVSFYNNEISEKSEIFDDQFSVERPDGSNFTLKIRSTKLEDSAMYFCASSDRGFPDTQYFGPGTRLTVL.

The chain combines TRBV21-1 with TRBJ1-6; the table's D gene call, TRBD1, was not cross checked with the DNA. TRBV21-1 is shown as a pseudogene. This CDR3 spans 17 amino acids. The CDR3 DNA sequence: TGTGCCAGCAGCAAAGAAGGTCAGGGGGAATTCTGGTCACCCCTCCACTTT. Residues: CASSKEGQGEFWSPLHF.

The chain combines TRBV4-3 with TRBJ2-3; TRBD2 aligns across 10 bases. There are 19 residues in the CDR3. After removal of 0 bases from V and 5 bases from J, the junction contained 14 bases not matched to a gene. The V gene's germline CDR1 is LGHNA and CDR2 YSLEER. The CDR3 reads CASSQEYGERGGRGDTQYF. The CDR3 DNA follows: TGCGCCAGCAGCCAAGAATATGGGGAGCGGGGGGGCCGAGGAGATACGCAGTATTTT.

The rearrangement joins TRBV7-2 to TRBJ2-7; possibly TRBD2 for D (6 bases). Germline V gives CDR1 SGHTA, CDR2 FQGNSA. V lost 5 bases and J 3 bases, leaving 17 bases between the germline ends. The CDR3 runs 15 residues. CDR3 in amino acids: CASSPHYGSGYEQYF. As DNA, the CDR3 is TGTGCCAGCAGCCCGCATTACGGGAGTGGCTACGAGCAGTACTTC.

The chain couples TRBV10-1 to TRBJ1-6; TRBD1 agrees at 8 bases. CDR1 and CDR2 (germline): WNHNN, SYGVQD (reference sequence). The CDR3 has 15 residues. The V and J ends lost 2 bases and 7 bases, in that order; junction bases with no gene match: 4. The CDR3 loop is CASSEDGQGNSPLHF. CDR3 DNA: TGCGCCAGCAGTGAGGACGGACAGGGAAATTCACCCCTCCACTTT.

This chain links TRBV1 with TRBJ2-3; the table's D gene call, TRBD2, was not cross checked with the DNA. TRBV1 is annotated as a pseudogene. The CDR3 spans 17 residues. This chain's CDR3 is CTSSQDSSGGRTDTQYF. The CDR3 coding sequence is TGCACCAGCAGCCAAGATTCTAGCGGGGGGCGCACAGATACGCAGTATTTT.

V usage is TRBV11-2 and J usage is TRBJ2-2; 7 nucleotides agree with TRBD1. V was clipped by 4 bases and J by 4 bases; unmatched bases: 3. CDR3 length: 14 residues. Germline-derived CDR1 and CDR2 are SGHAT and FQNNGV. Here the CDR3 DNA reads TGTGCCAGCAGCTCCAACAGGGGCACCGGGGAGCTGTTTTTT. Its protein product is CASSSNRGTGELFF.

The chain recombines TRBV2 with TRBJ2-7; 10 bases line up with TRBD1. Germline V gene sequence: CDR1 SNHLY, CDR2 FYNNEI. CDR3 size: 14 residues. V lost 4 bases, J lost 5 bases, and 5 bases stayed unmatched. The CDR3 DNA is TGTGCCAGCAGTGCGGGGACAGGGGTAGACGAGCAGTACTTC. Translating gives CASSAGTGVDEQYF. Looking up the rest from reference TRBV2 and TRBJ2-7 gives the full variable domain: EPEVTQTPSHQVTQMGQEVILRCVPISNHLYFYWYRQILGQKVEFLVSFYNNEISEKSEIFDDQFSVERPDGSNFTLKIRSTKLEDSAMYFCASSAGTGVDEQYFGPGTRLTVT.

The chain employs TRBV2 and TRBJ1-1; a weak D match, TRBD1 (5 bases). Germline values: CDR1 SNHLY, CDR2 FYNNEI. This CDR3 is 15 amino acids long. V lost 4 bases to trimming and J lost 0 bases, with 12 bases between them. The CDR3 spells CASSVSGDLNTEAFF. CDR3 DNA: TGTGCCAGCAGTGTCAGCGGGGACTTGAACACTGAAGCTTTCTTT. The complete variable domain, with remaining parts taken from reference TRBV2 and TRBJ1-1, reads EPEVTQTPSHQVTQMGQEVILRCVPISNHLYFYWYRQILGQKVEFLVSFYNNEISEKSEIFDDQFSVERPDGSNFTLKIRSTKLEDSAMYFCASSVSGDLNTEAFFGQGTRLTVV.

The J gene is TRBJ2-5, the V gene TRBV6-5; TRBD1 aligns across 8 bases. CDR3 length: 12 residues. Unmatched junction bases numbered 5, after V lost 6 bases and J lost 8 bases. Germline values: CDR1 MNHEY, CDR2 SVGAGI. In DNA, the CDR3 is TGTGCCAGCAGGTTAACAGGGGGAACCCAGTACTTC. As protein: CASRLTGGTQYF.

The genes are TRBV29-1 and TRBJ2-3; D gene ambiguous. CDR1 and CDR2 (germline): SQVTM, ANQGSEA. The V end was cut by 7 bases, the J end by 6 bases, with 20 bases between. CDR3 length: 14 amino acids. The DNA of the CDR3 is TGCAGCGCAAACTCCCATGTTTTCGGGGATACGCAGTATTTT. The encoded protein is CSANSHVFGDTQYF.

The chain recombines TRBV27 with TRBJ2-7; 10 nucleotides line up with TRBD1. Trimming cost V 5 bases and J 5 bases; bases outside gene matches: 9. CDR1 and CDR2 (germline): MNHEY, SMNVEV (reference sequence). This CDR3 has 15 amino acids. CDR3 in amino acids: CASSPLGQGNHEQYF. The CDR3 region has the DNA TGTGCCAGCAGTCCCCTGGGACAGGGGAACCACGAGCAGTACTTC.

V is TRBV7-3 and J is TRBJ1-1; D is unresolved. This CDR3 has 15 amino acids. Trimming shortened V by 1 base and J by 8 bases, and 17 bases separated the two germline ends. The germline gives CDR1 SGHTA, CDR2 FQGTGA. This chain's CDR3 is CASSLSGPSPEEAFF. In DNA, the CDR3 is TGTGCCAGCAGCTTAAGTGGGCCAAGCCCCGAAGAAGCTTTCTTT.

The DNA for the CDR3 is TGTGCCAGCACCCAGGGGGCTAGCAATCAGCCCCAGCATTTT. Its translation: CASTQGASNQPQHF. The V call is TRBV6-5, the J call TRBJ1-5; TRBD1 matches at 8 bases. Trimming at V came to 7 bases and at J to 0 bases, leaving 2 bases not matched to a gene. CDR3 length: 14 residues. Germline V gives CDR1 MNHEY, CDR2 SVGAGI.

The chain links TRBV5-1 to TRBJ2-2; perhaps TRBD1 as D (8 bases). From germline, CDR1 is SGHRS and CDR2 YFSETQ. There are 15 residues in the CDR3. Trimming pared 3 bases from V and 5 bases from J, leaving 14 bases between. CDR3 in amino acids: CASSYGQGGTGELFF. The CDR3 DNA follows: TGCGCCAGCAGCTACGGACAGGGAGGGACCGGGGAGCTGTTTTTT.

The count of this clone is one. The chain links TRBV2 to TRBJ2-7; TRBD1 is a possible D gene (5 bases). Trimming removed 2 bases from V and 3 bases from J, with 8 bases in between. CDR1 SNHLY and CDR2 FYNNEI come from the germline V gene. The CDR3 loop spans 13 amino acids. The CDR3 sequence is CASSERQFYEQYF. CDR3 sequence (DNA): TGTGCCAGCAGTGAACGACAGTTCTACGAGCAGTACTTC.

This chain uses TRBV6-2 or TRBV6-3 with TRBJ2-7; D unresolved. Germline assignment: CDR1 MNHEY and CDR2 SVGEGT. The CDR3 has 13 amino acids. V shed 4 bases and J shed 2 bases, with 9 bases lying between them. The CDR3 protein is CASSFPQAYEQYF. For the CDR3, the DNA is TGTGCCAGCAGTTTCCCTCAGGCCTACGAGCAGTACTTC.

The chain couples TRBV2 to TRBJ2-5, with 9 bases fitting TRBD1. Germline-derived CDR1 and CDR2 are SNHLY and FYNNEI. This CDR3 has 15 amino acids. Germline trimming cut 6 bases from V and 0 bases from J; bases unmatched to any gene: 5. The chain's CDR3 is CASRGQGKYQETQYF. The CDR3 DNA reads TGTGCCAGCAGGGGACAGGGAAAGTACCAAGAGACCCAGTACTTC.